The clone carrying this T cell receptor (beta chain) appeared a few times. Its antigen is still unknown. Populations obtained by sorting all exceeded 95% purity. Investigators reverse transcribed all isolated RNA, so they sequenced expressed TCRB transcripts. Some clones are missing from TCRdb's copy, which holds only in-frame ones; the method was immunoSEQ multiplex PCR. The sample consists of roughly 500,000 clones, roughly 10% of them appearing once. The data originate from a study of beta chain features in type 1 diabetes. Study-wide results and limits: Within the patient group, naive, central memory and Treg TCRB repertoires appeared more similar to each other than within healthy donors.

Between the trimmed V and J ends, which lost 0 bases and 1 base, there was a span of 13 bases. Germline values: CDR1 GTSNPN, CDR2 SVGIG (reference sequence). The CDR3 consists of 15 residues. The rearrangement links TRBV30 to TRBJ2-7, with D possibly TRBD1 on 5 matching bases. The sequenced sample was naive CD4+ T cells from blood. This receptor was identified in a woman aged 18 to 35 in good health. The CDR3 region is CAWSVGQGYSYEQYF. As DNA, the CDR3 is TGTGCCTGGAGTGTTGGGCAGGGATATTCCTACGAGCAGTACTTC.